A selection of T cell receptor beta chains follows, all from one sample in a study of blood T cell repertoires in COVID-19. TCRdb's table, derived via immunoSEQ multiplex PCR, lists solely in-frame clones and lacks some. Seen here are 150,000 to 200,000 clones, around 82% observed once, and the top ten hold approximately 4%. The sample consisted of PBMCs or T cells enriched from blood (not recorded which). Source of these receptors: a woman aged 50 to 60 in a cohort exposed to, infected with or recovered from COVID-19 (not recorded which). Both conserved end residues are part of each CDR3. A D gene is named only where the DNA matches it firmly. Some rows have no size entry. The others give once, few or many, or a class for an expanded clone.

TRBV5-4	.	TRBJ1-4	.	TGTGCCAGCAGCTTAACAGGGAGAGAGCATGAAAAACTGTTTTTT	CASSLTGREHEKLFF
TRBV4-1	.	TRBJ2-7	.	TGCGCCAGCAGCCGCTTCAGCTCCTACGAGCAGTACTTC	CASSRFSSYEQYF
TRBV12-3/TRBV12-4	.	TRBJ2-5	.	TGTGCCAGCAGTATTCCCCAGGGAGAGACCCAGTACTTC	CASSIPQGETQYF
TRBV7-3	once	TRBJ2-1	.	TGTGCCAGCAGCTCCCAAAGGGGATCAGATAACAATGAGCAGTTCTTC	CASSSQRGSDNNEQFF
TRBV5-1	.	TRBJ1-1	TRBD1	TGCGCCAGCTCAGGGGGAGACACTGAAGCTTTCTTT	CASSGGDTEAFF
TRBV5-1	once	TRBJ2-6	.	TGCGCCAGCAGCCCCGCGGTCGCCGGGGCCAACGTCCTGACTTTC	CASSPAVAGANVLTF
TRBV7-9	.	TRBJ1-2	TRBD1	TGTGCCAGCAGCCCGGGGGGACAGGGGGCGAACTATGGCTACACCTTC	CASSPGGQGANYGYTF
TRBV20-1	.	TRBJ2-1	TRBD2	TGCAGTGCTAGTCTCGGCGGGAGGACTTCCTACAATGAGCAGTTCTTC	CSASLGGRTSYNEQFF
TRBV5-1	.	TRBJ1-2	.	TGCGCCAGCAGGAAATCGGTAGGGGGGGACTATGGCTACACCTTC	CASRKSVGGDYGYTF
TRBV11-2	.	TRBJ2-1	TRBD2	TGTGCCAGCAGCTTAGATGTTTCGGGAGGGGGCAATGAGCAGTTCTTC	CASSLDVSGGGNEQFF
TRBV4-1	.	TRBJ2-7	TRBD1	TGCGCCAGCAGCCAAGATTTGGACAGGGGTGTTGAGCAGTACTTC	CASSQDLDRGVEQYF
TRBV5-1	.	TRBJ1-5	.	TGCGCCAGCAGCTTGATGGCAGGGGAGCCCCAGCATTTT	CASSLMAGEPQHF
TRBV7-9	.	TRBJ2-2	.	TGTGCCAGCAGCACAGGGAGCGGGGAGCTGTTTTTT	CASSTGSGELFF
TRBV7-3	.	TRBJ2-1	TRBD2	TGTGCCAGCAGCGTTAGCGGGAGGTCTTTATCCCCCCATGAGCAGTTCTTC	CASSVSGRSLSPHEQFF
TRBV9	.	TRBJ2-1	TRBD1	TGTGCCAGCAGCGAAACAGGGGGCGCGCACAATGAGCAGTTCTTC	CASSETGGAHNEQFF
TRBV2	.	TRBJ2-7	TRBD1	TGTGCCAGCAGTGAAGGTCGAACAGGGGCCTACGAGCAGTACTTC	CASSEGRTGAYEQYF
TRBV7-6	.	TRBJ2-3	TRBD1	TGTGCCAGTACACGGAGCCCGGGACAGGGGACAGATACGCAGTATTTT	CASTRSPGQGTDTQYF
TRBV5-1	.	TRBJ1-6	TRBD1	TGCGCCAGCAGCACTAGGACAGGGGACAATTCACCCCTCCACTTT	CASSTRTGDNSPLHF
TRBV2	.	TRBJ2-5	.	TGTGCCAGCAGTGATCAGGGCGTGCAGACCCAGTACTTC	CASSDQGVQTQYF
TRBV28	few	TRBJ1-5	.	TGTGCCAGCAGTTTTAGGGAGAATCAGCCCCAGCATTTT	CASSFRENQPQHF
TRBV19	.	TRBJ1-5	.	TGTGCCAGTAGTACCTACCCTAATCAGCCCCAGCATTTT	CASSTYPNQPQHF
TRBV27	.	TRBJ2-7	.	TGTGCCAGCAGCCCCGGAAAGGCAGGGTTAGCCTACGAGCAGTACTTC	CASSPGKAGLAYEQYF
TRBV6-5	.	TRBJ1-5	.	TGTGCCAGCAGTTCCGCAGGGTACGGACAGCCCCAGCATTTT	CASSSAGYGQPQHF
TRBV19	.	TRBJ1-3	TRBD1	TGTGCCAGTAGTACACCCCGGACAGGGCCTGGAAACACCATATATTTT	CASSTPRTGPGNTIYF
TRBV5-6	.	TRBJ1-5	.	TGTGCCAGCAGCTTGTGGCAGGGGCGGAATCAGCCCCAGCATTTT	CASSLWQGRNQPQHF
TRBV5-1	.	TRBJ2-1	.	TGCGCCAGCAGCTTGGAGGCTAGTGGTTACAATGAGCAGTTCTTC	CASSLEASGYNEQFF
TRBV11-2	few	TRBJ1-6	.	TGTGCCAGCAGCCCGGTTAGCGGTGCGGGTTCACCCCTCCACTTT	CASSPVSGAGSPLHF
TRBV18	.	TRBJ1-3	TRBD1	TGTGCCAGCTCACAAGGGACAGGGTTCACTGGAAACACCATATATTTT	CASSQGTGFTGNTIYF
TRBV3-1/TRBV3-2	.	TRBJ2-2	TRBD2	TGTGCCAGCAACGGACTAGCGAACACCGGGGAGCTGTTTTTT	CASNGLANTGELFF
TRBV28	.	TRBJ2-7	.	TGTGCCAGCAGTTCACTAGTTTTCTCCTACGAGCAGTACTTC	CASSSLVFSYEQYF
TRBV15	few	TRBJ2-3	TRBD2	TGTGCCACCGCTGGACTAGATGGCACAGATACGCAGTATTTT	CATAGLDGTDTQYF
TRBV19	.	TRBJ1-5	TRBD1	TGTGCCAGTAGACGTACAGGGGAAAGTCAGCCCCAGCATTTT	CASRRTGESQPQHF
TRBV7-3	.	TRBJ2-5	TRBD1	TGTGCCAGCAGCTCCACGCCGGGACAGATAGAGACCCAGTACTTC	CASSSTPGQIETQYF
TRBV7-9	few	TRBJ1-2	.	TGTGCCAGCAGCTTAGATCGGGGTCAATATGGCTACACCTTC	CASSLDRGQYGYTF
TRBV4-1	.	TRBJ1-5	.	TGCGCCAGCAGCCAAGTCGCCCTAGGGGGGCCCCAGCATTTT	CASSQVALGGPQHF
TRBV9	.	TRBJ2-1	TRBD2	TGTGCCAGCAGCGTAGACGGGGGGTCGAATGAGCAGTTCTTC	CASSVDGGSNEQFF
TRBV18	few	TRBJ1-3	.	TGTGCCAGCTCACCACCACCAGTCGGAGCCTCTGGAAACACCATATATTTT	CASSPPPVGASGNTIYF
TRBV3-1/TRBV3-2	.	TRBJ1-3	TRBD1	TGTGCCAGCGCCTTCGAGACAGGGATAAACACCATATATTTT	CASAFETGINTIYF
TRBV11-2	once	TRBJ2-2	TRBD1	TGTGCCAGCAGCCGGGACAGGATAAACACCGGGGAGCTGTTTTTT	CASSRDRINTGELFF
TRBV3-1/TRBV3-2	.	TRBJ1-5	TRBD1	TGTGCCAGCAGCCGCAGGACAGGGGGATTTCCCCAGCATTTT	CASSRRTGGFPQHF
TRBV7-9	.	TRBJ1-4	.	TGTGCCAGCAGCTTAGCGTCGGGGGGCTGGGAAAAACTGTTTTTT	CASSLASGGWEKLFF
TRBV14	.	TRBJ2-7	.	TGTGCCAGCAGCCAAGACGGCGCTAGCCGGTCTGGGCAGTACTTC	CASSQDGASRSGQYF
TRBV5-1	.	TRBJ1-2	.	TGCGCCAGCAGCTTGGAAGGGGCCGGGGGCTACACCTTC	CASSLEGAGGYTF
TRBV29-1	.	TRBJ2-2	TRBD2	TGCAGCGTTGTAGCGGGCTCTCGGTCTTCGAACACCGGGGAGCTGTTTTTT	CSVVAGSRSSNTGELFF
TRBV20-1	.	TRBJ2-1	TRBD1	TGCAGTGCTAGTTCGGGACAGGACCACCCCAATGAGCAGTTCTTC	CSASSGQDHPNEQFF
TRBV14	.	TRBJ1-3	TRBD1	TGTGCCAGCAGCCCGGACAGGGAGTTCAACACCATATATTTT	CASSPDREFNTIYF
TRBV4-2	.	TRBJ2-1	.	TGTGCCAGCAGCCCCCAGGGGGGTAGGGTTAGCTCCTACAATGAGCAGTTCTTC	CASSPQGGRVSSYNEQFF
TRBV5-6	.	TRBJ2-1	.	TGTGCCAGCAGGAGAGTTGGCAATGAGCAGTTCTTC	CASRRVGNEQFF